The 24 T cell receptor beta chains listed next were all sequenced from one sample in a study of blood T cells in healthy people across ages. Alongside a J-beta primer mix, a sample-barcoded 5' primer served in a second PCR lasting roughly 7 to 12 cycles. TCRdb re-derived calls from the 5' RACE reads in MiXCR, one entry per CDR3 protein. The sample includes about 670,000 distinct CDR3 sequences, around 43% of them seen just once. Sequencing used blood. The receptor set was obtained from a man older than 75 in good health.

This clonotype was found a few times. The gene calls are TRBV6-5 and TRBJ2-3, with a tentative D call TRBD1 (6 bases). The ends were cut back, 7 bases at V and 6 bases at J, with 17 bases in the middle. The CDR3 covers 14 residues. Germline V gene lookup returns CDR1 MNHEY and CDR2 SVGAGI. CDR3: CASTPTGRRDTQYF. CDR3 bases: TGTGCCAGCACCCCGACAGGCCGTCGGGATACGCAGTATTTT.

This chain uses TRBV5-1 with TRBJ2-1; D remains unclear. Trimming shortened V by 3 bases and J by 6 bases, and 13 bases separated the two germline ends. This CDR3 is built from 14 residues. CDR1 is SGHRS and CDR2 is YFSETQ in the germline V gene. The CDR3 loop is CASSSTSQANEQFF. The CDR3 nucleotides are TGCGCCAGCAGCTCGACAAGTCAGGCCAATGAGCAGTTCTTC.

The sample holds a few counts of this clonotype. This rearrangement joins TRBV7-9 to TRBJ2-2, with a tentative D call TRBD2 (5 bases). The CDR3 consists of 15 residues. Trimming cost V 6 bases and J 0 bases, with 11 bases left between them. Germline assignment: CDR1 SEHNR and CDR2 FQNEAQ (reference sequence). This chain's CDR3 is CASRAGAANTGELFF. In DNA, the CDR3 is TGTGCCAGCAGGGCAGGAGCGGCGAACACCGGGGAGCTGTTTTTT.

This clonotype occurred a few times. This chain connects TRBV27 to TRBJ2-5; TRBD1 or TRBD2 may be the D gene (5 bases each). CDR3 size: 15 residues. Between the trimmed V and J ends, which lost 5 bases and 7 bases, there was a span of 20 bases. CDR1 is MNHEY and CDR2 is SMNVEV in the germline V gene (reference sequence). This chain's CDR3 is CASSPTQGRRGTQYF. The DNA of the CDR3 is TGTGCCAGCAGTCCCACGCAGGGCCGCCGGGGGACCCAGTACTTC.

The gene calls are TRBV4-1 and TRBJ2-1, with 9 bases that match TRBD2. V gave up 0 bases and J gave up 5 bases; unmatched junction bases: 11. The CDR3 sequence is 18 residues long. Germline-derived CDR1 and CDR2 are MGHRA and YSYEKL. The CDR3 region has the DNA TGCGCCAGCAGCCAAGATTCGACGAGCGGGGGGCCAAACAATGAGCAGTTCTTC. It specifies CASSQDSTSGGPNNEQFF.

This clonotype was counted many times. V usage is TRBV9 and J usage is TRBJ2-7, with D perhaps matching TRBD1 (6 bases). The CDR3 covers 14 residues. Trimming took off 3 bases at V and 5 bases at J, with 15 bases between the two ends. Germline CDR1 reads SGDLS; CDR2 reads YYNGEE. CDR3 sequence reads: CASSAHDRFNEQYF. CDR3 coding DNA: TGTGCCAGCAGCGCTCACGACAGGTTCAACGAGCAGTACTTC.

The rearrangement uses TRBV5-5 and TRBJ2-3; D is undetermined. The V gene lost 7 bases and the J gene lost 4 bases, with 13 bases spanning the gap. The CDR3 runs 13 residues. Germline V gene data show CDR1 as SGHKS and CDR2 as YYEKEE (reference sequence). CDR3 nucleotides: TGTGCCAGCTCAAATAGGTTCGCAGATACGCAGTATTTT. This encodes CASSNRFADTQYF.

The chain carries TRBV7-2 and TRBJ1-1; weak D call: TRBD1 (5 bases). This CDR3 has 14 residues. Germline V CDR1 and CDR2: SGHTA, FQGNSA. Between the trimmed V and J ends, which lost 6 bases and 3 bases, there was a span of 14 bases. CDR3 amino acids: CASRVGAKYTEAFF. The CDR3 bases are TGTGCCAGCAGGGTCGGGGCGAAGTACACTGAAGCTTTCTTT.

This chain uses TRBV7-2 with TRBJ1-2; D is unresolved. V lost 4 bases, J lost 7 bases, and 19 bases lay in between. Germline assignment: CDR1 SGHTA and CDR2 FQGNSA. The CDR3 is 15 amino acids. The CDR3 sequence: CASSSPGRKSSGYTF. As DNA, the CDR3 is TGTGCCAGCAGCTCCCCGGGGAGGAAAAGTTCTGGCTACACCTTC.

In its sample, this clonotype was seen many times. This sequence joins TRBV7-2 and TRBJ2-7; 9 positions match TRBD1. Trimming removed 5 bases from V and 6 bases from J; junction bases left unmatched: 11. Germline V gene data show CDR1 as SGHTA and CDR2 as FQGNSA. The CDR3 is made up of 15 amino acids. The CDR3 bases are TGTGCCAGCAGCCTCAACCGGGACAGGGCTCGCGAGCAGTACTTC. Amino acid sequence: CASSLNRDRAREQYF.

This clonotype was picked up many times. This rearrangement joins TRBV3-1 to TRBJ1-2; D is unresolved. The CDR3 is 12 amino acids. Trimming stripped 4 bases from V and 2 bases from J, with 5 bases between. The germline gives CDR1 LGHDT, CDR2 YNNKEL (reference sequence). The CDR3 DNA is TGTGCCAGCAGCCCCAGCAACTATGGCTACACCTTC. Its translation is CASSPSNYGYTF.

This clonotype was found a few times. This sequence joins TRBV7-6 and TRBJ2-3, with D unresolved. Trimming took off 4 bases at V and 0 bases at J, with 11 bases between the two ends. The germline gives CDR1 SGHVS, CDR2 FNYEAQ. This CDR3 contains 15 residues. This CDR3 reads CASSSRTTSTDTQYF. The CDR3, as DNA: TGTGCCAGCAGCTCCAGGACCACCAGCACAGATACGCAGTATTTT.

Written as DNA, the CDR3 is TGCAGTGCTAGGTTGTCGAGGGACACTGAAGCTTTCTTT. It codes for CSARLSRDTEAFF. V usage is TRBV20-1 and J usage is TRBJ1-1; D remains ambiguous. The CDR3 sequence is 13 residues long. CDR1 DFQATT and CDR2 SNEGSKA come from the germline V gene (reference sequence). V shed 3 bases and J shed 3 bases, with 11 bases lying between them.

This sequence joins TRBV6-2 or TRBV6-3 and TRBJ1-6, with unresolved D. The CDR3 is 12 amino acids. The germline V gene encodes CDR1 MNHEY and CDR2 SVGEGT. With 6 bases removed from V and 5 bases from J, the gap between germline ends came to 5 bases. In DNA, the CDR3 is TGTGCCAGCAGCAGCGATAATTCACCCCTCCACTTT. It is translated as CASSSDNSPLHF.

The chain couples TRBV7-2 to TRBJ2-1; no clear D. This CDR3 has 12 amino acids. The germline V gene encodes CDR1 SGHTA and CDR2 FQGNSA. The V end lost 1 base, the J end lost 8 bases, and 6 bases lay between the germline ends. The DNA for the CDR3 is TGTGCCAGCAGCTTAGTTCTCGATGAGCAGTTCTTC. It translates to CASSLVLDEQFF.

The chain has TRBV5-6 and TRBJ1-1; D not certain. CDR3 size: 12 residues. Germline V CDR1 and CDR2: SGHDT, YYEEEE. V shed 1 base and J shed 3 bases, with 4 bases lying between them. DNA for the CDR3: TGTGCCAGCAGCTTGTGGGACACTGAAGCTTTCTTT. Its protein is CASSLWDTEAFF.

The V call is TRBV28, the J call TRBJ1-5; D is possibly TRBD1 (5 bases). Looked up from germline, CDR1 is MDHEN and CDR2 is SYDVKM. This CDR3 contains 16 residues. The V end was cut by 3 bases, the J end by 1 base, with 13 bases between. In DNA, the CDR3 is TGTGCCAGCAGTTTTAGCAGAGACAGCAGCAATCAGCCCCAGCATTTT. Its protein is CASSFSRDSSNQPQHF.

CDR3 coding DNA: TGTGCCAGCAGCCAGGGCCGGACAGGGTCACTCTCCTACAATGAGCAGTTCTTC. Its protein product is CASSQGRTGSLSYNEQFF. The genes are TRBV3-1 and TRBJ2-1; 8 nucleotides agree with TRBD1. V was clipped by 3 bases and J by 0 bases; unmatched bases: 10. The V gene's germline CDR1 is LGHDT and CDR2 YNNKEL (reference sequence). This CDR3 region has 18 residues.

This clonotype was seen more than once but under ten times. Here the CDR3 reads CASSRSTGVTEAFF. CDR3 nucleotides: TGTGCCAGCAGTCGATCGACAGGGGTTACTGAAGCTTTCTTT. The rearrangement uses TRBV6-2 or TRBV6-3 and TRBJ1-1; 8 bases agree with TRBD1. Per the germline V gene, CDR1 is MNHEY and CDR2 is SVGEGT. The CDR3 loop spans 14 amino acids. The ends lost 5 bases at V and 5 bases at J; junction bases unmatched: 7.

Only a few counts were recorded for this clonotype. The J gene is TRBJ1-2, the V gene TRBV5-6; unclear D gene. V was cut by 1 base and J by 6 bases, with 13 bases left in between. The CDR3 contains 14 residues. Germline CDR1 reads SGHDT; CDR2 reads YYEEEE. The DNA for the CDR3 is TGTGCCAGCAGCTTGTCTTCCCTGATCGATGGCTACACCTTC. It is translated as CASSLSSLIDGYTF.

The chain has TRBV6-2 or TRBV6-3 and TRBJ2-5, with D perhaps matching TRBD2 (5 bases). Between the trimmed V and J ends, which lost 8 bases and 5 bases, there was a span of 12 bases. The CDR3 spans 12 residues. Per the germline V gene, CDR1 is MNHEY and CDR2 is SVGEGT. CDR3: CASGELAETQYF. The CDR3 DNA reads as TGTGCCAGCGGGGAGCTGGCGGAGACCCAGTACTTC.

This clonotype was counted only a few times. The rearrangement links TRBV3-1 to TRBJ1-6; D call uncertain. Per germline, CDR1 LGHDT and CDR2 YNNKEL (reference sequence). V was shortened by 0 bases and J by 7 bases, with 13 bases between the two germline ends. This CDR3 is built from 16 residues. The CDR3 loop reads CASSQDPGFQNSPLHF. The CDR3 coding sequence is TGTGCCAGCAGCCAAGATCCTGGGTTTCAGAATTCACCCCTCCACTTT.

This chain joins TRBV11-3 and TRBJ2-7; 8 bases are shared with TRBD2. With 6 bases clipped from V and 10 bases from J, the junction kept 8 bases outside the gene matches. This CDR3 is 12 amino acids long. Germline-derived CDR1 and CDR2 are SGHNT and YENEEA. CDR3 sequence: CASSLPGTSQYF. The CDR3, as DNA: TGTGCCAGCAGTCTCCCGGGGACTAGTCAGTACTTC.

The V call is TRBV4-3, the J call TRBJ2-7, with D perhaps assigned TRBD1 or TRBD2 (7 bases each). Germline values: CDR1 LGHNA, CDR2 YSLEER. V was trimmed by 5 bases and J by 7 bases, leaving 15 bases between them. The CDR3 spans 13 residues. The DNA for the CDR3 is TGCGCCAGCAGCGCGGTGCAGGGGGGGGAGCAGTACTTC. It specifies CASSAVQGGEQYF.